The 20 T cell receptor beta chains reported below all come from one sample, sequenced in a study of molecular identifiers for immune sequencing clone quantification. TCRdb independently ran MiXCR on the PCR reads; one entry per CDR3 protein. The table lists 88,000 or so distinct CDR3 sequences, 21% of them singletons. The sample comprised naive CD8+ T cells from blood, with Jurkat cell RNA spiked in. Indicated subset: FACS-sorted CD8+CD4-CCR7+CD45RA+ naive T cells. The receptors come from a human donor in good health. Some libraries in this study had Jurkat cell RNA spiked in.

The chain has TRBV2 and TRBJ2-1; 14 nucleotides match TRBD2. Germline V CDR1 and CDR2: SNHLY, FYNNEI. J was trimmed by 5 bases and V by 6 bases; bases with no gene match: 0. The CDR3 has 14 amino acids. CDR3 in amino acids: CASRGLAGDNEQFF. Written as DNA, the CDR3 is TGTGCCAGCAGGGGACTAGCGGGAGACAATGAGCAGTTCTTC. The full variable domain, completed using reference TRBV2 and TRBJ2-1, is EPEVTQTPSHQVTQMGQEVILRCVPISNHLYFYWYRQILGQKVEFLVSFYNNEISEKSEIFDDQFSVERPDGSNFTLKIRSTKLEDSAMYFCASRGLAGDNEQFFGPGTRLTVL.

This clonotype was seen ten or more times. The genes are TRBV7-9 and TRBJ2-7; D perhaps matches TRBD2 (6 bases). This CDR3 region has 16 residues. V dropped 5 bases and J dropped 2 bases, with 19 bases sitting between them. CDR1 and CDR2 from the germline V gene are SEHNR and FQNEAQ (reference sequence). The CDR3 coding sequence is TGTGCCAGCAGCCCCGGCCTGGGAGGTTCTCCCTACGAGCAGTACTTC. Protein: CASSPGLGGSPYEQYF.

Concerning this clonotype: A much larger clonotype is one base distant, so this may be a read error. CDR3 nucleotides: TGTGCCAGTAGTATGGGGACAGCTATGAACACTGAAGCTTCCTTT. It yields the protein CASSMGTAMNTEASF. The rearrangement links TRBV19 to TRBJ1-1; 7 bases are shared with TRBD1. Germline values: CDR1 LNHDA, CDR2 SQIVND (reference sequence). The CDR3 is made up of 15 amino acids.

The chain has TRBV29-1 and TRBJ2-7; D possibly uses TRBD1 or TRBD2 (5 bases each). Trimming took off 0 bases at V and 1 base at J, with 13 bases between the two ends. CDR3 length: 15 residues. Germline V lookup: CDR1 SQVTM, CDR2 ANQGSEA. CDR3 in DNA: TGCAGCGTTGAAGATTGGGACGGGGATTCCTACGAGCAGTACTTC. Translation gives CSVEDWDGDSYEQYF.

This sequence joins TRBV11-3 and TRBJ2-5; D may be TRBD2 (6 bases). The CDR3 is made up of 15 amino acids. Germline V gives CDR1 SGHNT, CDR2 YENEEA. With 7 bases removed from V and 4 bases from J, the gap between germline ends came to 19 bases. The CDR3 coding sequence is TGTGCCAGCATTATCCCGCCCCGGGGGAGAGAGACCCAGTACTTC. Encoded protein: CASIIPPRGRETQYF.

The rearrangement links TRBV12-3 or TRBV12-4 to TRBJ2-2, with TRBD2 identical over 8 bases. This CDR3 is built from 15 residues. V was pared by 3 bases and J by 7 bases, with 7 bases of the junction left unmatched. CDR3 region: CASSFWRGAGGELFF. CDR3 sequence (DNA): TGTGCCAGCAGTTTCTGGCGGGGGGCCGGCGGGGAGCTGTTTTTT.

This clonotype was detected ten times or more. The J gene is TRBJ2-3, the V gene TRBV13; 7 bases are shared with TRBD2. CDR1 is PRHDT and CDR2 is FYEKMQ in the germline V gene (reference sequence). V lost 5 bases to trimming and J lost 7 bases; unmatched junction nucleotides: 12. The CDR3 loop spans 15 amino acids. The CDR3 reads CASSPLTSSPHTQYF. CDR3 in DNA: TGTGCCAGCAGCCCATTGACTAGCAGCCCACATACGCAGTATTTT.

This clonotype was picked up many times. The chain is built from TRBV28 and TRBJ2-3, with TRBD2 as a possible D gene (6 bases). V was cut by 6 bases and J by 1 base, with 11 bases left in between. Germline loops: CDR1 MDHEN, CDR2 SYDVKM. CDR3 size: 14 residues. The CDR3 nucleotides read TGTGCCAGCAGCCCGGCGGGACGCACAGATACGCAGTATTTT. This codes for CASSPAGRTDTQYF.

This clonotype was picked up many times. The chain joins TRBV6-2 or TRBV6-3 to TRBJ1-5, with TRBD1 matching 7 bases. The ends lost 6 bases at V and 3 bases at J; junction bases unmatched: 5. CDR1 and CDR2 (germline): MNHEY, SVGEGT. This CDR3 is 14 amino acids long. The CDR3 region has the DNA TGTGCCAGCAGACAGGGGCGTATCAATCAGCCCCAGCATTTT. Its translation: CASRQGRINQPQHF.

This clonotype has at least ten counts. J is TRBJ1-5 and V is TRBV29-1; D is unresolved. The CDR3 has 14 residues. Trimming took off 7 bases at V and 2 bases at J, with 15 bases between the two ends. Germline-derived CDR1 and CDR2 are SQVTM and ANQGSEA. Here the CDR3 reads CSALISPGNQPQHF. The CDR3 DNA follows: TGCAGCGCTCTGATATCCCCCGGCAATCAGCCCCAGCATTTT. The entire variable domain, with the rest obtained from reference TRBV29-1 and TRBJ1-5, is as follows: SAVISQKPSRDICQRGTSLTIQCQVDSQVTMMFWYRQQPGQSLTLIATANQGSEATYESGFVIDKFPISRPNLTFSTLTVSNMSPEDSSIYLCSALISPGNQPQHFGDGTRLSIL.

This clonotype was seen ten or more times. This chain uses TRBV20-1 with TRBJ2-3; D is unresolved. The V gene's germline CDR1 is DFQATT and CDR2 SNEGSKA (reference sequence). The CDR3 length is 13 residues. V shed 3 bases and J shed 2 bases, with 9 bases lying between them. The CDR3 DNA sequence: TGCAGTGCTAGGCGCCCCAACACAGATACGCAGTATTTT. This codes for CSARRPNTDTQYF.

The V and J genes are TRBV12-3 or TRBV12-4 and TRBJ1-1, with D possibly TRBD1 on 5 matching bases. The CDR3 spans 14 residues. The V and J ends lost 4 bases and 1 base respectively, with 10 bases between them. This chain's CDR3 is CASSSQGRNTEAFF. The DNA of the CDR3 is TGTGCCAGCAGTTCCCAGGGTAGGAACACTGAAGCTTTCTTT.

Comment on this clonotype: Given a much more abundant clone one base away, this may be a read error. The V gene is TRBV11-2, the J gene TRBJ2-1, with 7 bases fitting TRBD1. The CDR3 consists of 15 residues. The V gene's germline CDR1 is SGHAT and CDR2 FQNNGV. Trimming removed 4 bases from V and 8 bases from J; junction bases left unmatched: 11. CDR3 loop: CASSSQGDSDDEQFF. The CDR3, as DNA: TGTGCCAGCAGCTCGCAAGGGGACAGCGACGATGAGCAGTTCTTC.

This clonotype showed up many times. Compared with germline, one end of the junction differs, possibly owing to a read error. J is TRBJ2-5 and V is TRBV7-7; D tentatively reads TRBD1 or TRBD2 (7 bases each). CDR1 is SSHAT and CDR2 is FNYEAQ in the germline V gene (reference sequence). The CDR3 runs to 16 residues. CDR3 protein: CASSLAGGGPQETQYF. The CDR3 bases are TGTGCTAGCAGCTTAGCAGGGGGGGGTCCCCAAGAGACCCAGTACTTC.

Of note for this clonotype: A read error is possible here, since a much larger clone lies one base away. This chain's CDR3 is CASGLVKFGAVYGYTF. The DNA of the CDR3 is TGTGCCAGCGGCTTGGTTAAATTCGGGGCCGTCTATGGCTACACCTTC. The V call is TRBV5-6, the J call TRBJ1-2, with D maybe TRBD1 (5 bases). CDR1 is SGHDT and CDR2 is YYEEEE in the germline V gene. The CDR3 sequence is 16 residues long.

This clonotype was found many times. The V gene is TRBV6-5, the J gene TRBJ2-7; perhaps TRBD2 as D (5 bases). Per germline, CDR1 MNHEY and CDR2 SVGAGI. There are 14 residues in the CDR3. V was cut by 4 bases and J by 7 bases, with 17 bases left in between. DNA of the CDR3: TGTGCCAGCAGTTTAAGCGGACCCCTCGGGGAGCAGTACTTC. This encodes CASSLSGPLGEQYF.

This clonotype was recorded many times. This sequence joins TRBV2 and TRBJ2-7; no firm D call. CDR3 length: 15 amino acids. The germline V and J ends were trimmed by 0 bases and 2 bases, with 11 bases remaining between them. Germline lookup yields CDR1 SNHLY and CDR2 FYNNEI. This CDR3 is CASSEAPGRAYEQYF. The CDR3, as DNA: TGTGCCAGCAGTGAAGCGCCTGGCCGGGCCTACGAGCAGTACTTC.

This clonotype was observed many times. This chain uses TRBV27 with TRBJ2-3, with 14 bases matching TRBD2. The J segment lost 3 bases and the V segment lost 10 bases, leaving 21 bases of the junction unmatched. This CDR3 region has 20 residues. Germline assignment: CDR1 MNHEY and CDR2 SMNVEV (reference sequence). CDR3 in amino acids: CATHPPEGLAGVGTTDTQYF. As DNA, the CDR3 is TGTGCCACACATCCCCCCGAGGGACTAGCGGGAGTCGGTACGACAGATACGCAGTATTTT.

This clonotype appeared a single time. The rearrangement links TRBV13 to TRBJ1-2, with a weak D call TRBD1 (5 bases). CDR1 PRHDT and CDR2 FYEKMQ come from the germline V gene (reference sequence). V was clipped by 4 bases and J by 2 bases, with 26 bases between them. The CDR3 is made up of 19 amino acids. This chain's CDR3 is CASSSHRHPDTGGNYGYTF. CDR3 bases: TGTGCCAGCAGCTCGCACCGCCACCCTGACACCGGGGGAAACTATGGCTACACCTTC.

The gene calls are TRBV12-3 or TRBV12-4 and TRBJ1-5, with unresolved D. Trimming removed 1 base from V and 5 bases from J, with 6 bases in between. The CDR3 covers 13 residues. CDR3 protein: CASSLGEDQPQHF. The CDR3 region has the DNA TGTGCCAGCAGTTTAGGGGAGGATCAGCCCCAGCATTTT.